Detailed here is one T cell receptor (beta chain). What antigen it recognizes has not been identified. Per-nucleotide qualities are absent, and no much larger clonotype sits a single base away. Library prep was done by the immunoSEQ multiplex PCR assay. The immuneACCESS repertoire file appears here via TCRdb, limited to in-frame rearrangements. These files lack a portion of the clones; in checked studies, under half of the deficit traces to unresolved V genes, and the cause of the others is not known. In this sample the table shows roughly 710,000 clones, roughly 85% of which occur a single time. 0.0095% to 0.011% of the sample belongs to the ten largest clones. The germline V gene (reference sequence) supplies CDR1 LNHDA and CDR2 SQIVND. V is reduced by 5 bases and J by 0 bases, leaving a spacing of 17 bases between them. The CDR3 goes from the cysteine to the phenylalanine over 17 residues. Only the CDR3 DNA is retained, 51 bases long and in frame from the first base.

These data originate in a study of shared T cell receptors in the human thymus (dated by TCRdb to 2020 to 2022). Some background on the complete study: The study examined how self-reactive, shared T-cell receptor alpha chains are generated in the human thymus.

The data were also submitted as part of a second study, on human thymus T cells. The other study reports the following: In Finland, the donors were immunologically healthy infants who were having open corrective cardiac surgery for congenital heart defects. Thymus tissue was obtained as surgical resects removed during corrective cardiac surgery. V and J gene segment usage appeared biased in both thymic and peripheral blood repertoires. The related research found that thymic TCR repertoires overlapped highly between unrelated individuals. The study described the TCR alpha and beta repertoires in about eight infant thymus samples and a few matching peripheral blood samples. Donor ages ranged from about 7 to 244 days, and the cohort comprised about six male and two female infants. After being mechanically released from the tissue, thymocytes were kept at -70 degrees C in pellets of about 8.5-30 million cells. A QIAsymphony instrument was used to extract genomic DNA from frozen cell pellets. TCRB and TCRAD loci were amplified from a standardized quantity of quality-controlled genomic DNA using the immunoSEQ multiplex PCR assay. The V(D)J region was spanned by amplicons of a length sufficient to cover the CDR3 and to identify V and J genes. The commercial immunoSEQ service was used to sequence amplicons on an Illumina platform. Corrections for primer bias and sequencing errors followed previously described methods, while TCRAD and TCRB definitions were based on the IMGT database. Repertoires were analysed with immunoSEQ Analyzer 3.0 and VDJTools, covering basic statistics, V/J segment usage, diversity estimates, rarefaction and pairwise overlap. Diversity was estimated using the Chao1, ChaoE, Efron-Thisted, Shannon and inverse Simpson indices, and was also estimated on datasets down-sampled to the size of the smallest sample. Repertoire overlap used strict matching of CDR3 nucleotide sequence, V gene and J gene, with Jaccard-based multidimensional scaling clustering. On average, thymus samples gave 650,000 to 1,000,000 unique TCRB clonotypes, whereas blood samples gave about 84,000.

The clonotype comes from a girl younger than two with a congenital heart defect. Donor details come from another sample of the same person, matched by shared clones. The sample was thymocytes. The rearrangement joined TRBV19 to TRBJ1-5; 6 matching bases give a weak D call of TRBD1. CDR3 reads: CASSAYGTQYSNQPQHF. DNA sequence: TGTGCCAGTAGTGCCTACGGGACACAATATAGCAATCAGCCCCAGCATTTT. Where the CDR3 stops, the reference TRBV19 and TRBJ1-5 genes take over; the full variable domain is DGGITQSPKYLFRKEGQNVTLSCEQNLNHDAMYWYRQDPGQGLRLIYYSQIVNDFQKGDIAEGYSVSREKKESFPLTVTSAQKNPTAFYLCASSAYGTQYSNQPQHFGDGTRLSIL.